The sequence of this T cell receptor beta chain was determined in a study of blood T cell repertoires in COVID-19. Clones were sequenced by immunoSEQ multiplex PCR, and TCRdb holds only the in-frame ones, with some missing. The table lists approximately 250,000 clones, 88% of them singletons. Unmatched junction bases numbered 9, after V lost 6 bases and J lost 7 bases. Germline V gene lookup returns CDR1 SQVTM and CDR2 ANQGSEA. CDR3 size: 15 residues. Individuals aged about 18 to 100 years were recruited from roughly 22 US areas. Sequenced sample: PBMCs or T cells enriched from blood (not recorded which). This chain links TRBV29-1 with TRBJ2-1; 13 bases align to TRBD2. The TCR comes from a woman in her thirties or forties with acute COVID-19. The CDR3 is CSVRATSGGLNEQFF. The DNA for the CDR3 is TGCAGCGTCAGGGCGACTAGCGGGGGGTTGAATGAGCAGTTCTTC.